Presented here are 26 T cell receptor beta chains from one specimen sequenced in a study of T cells in Graves' hyperthyroidism and ophthalmopathy. It was RNA transcripts that yielded the amplified TCR beta CDR3 regions. Researchers ran a first-round RT-PCR on the TCR CDR3 using the HTBI primer set. MiXCR was run by TCRdb on the multiplex PCR reads, yielding one entry per CDR3 protein. The sample records some 300,000 distinct CDR3 sequences, approximately 18% being singletons. Specimen: blood. Receptors originate from a man between 50 and 59 years old with Graves' ophthalmopathy.

This sequence joins TRBV9 and TRBJ2-5; 7 bases are a match to TRBD2. The germline gives CDR1 SGDLS, CDR2 YYNGEE. The CDR3 has 15 amino acids. J was trimmed by 4 bases and V by 0 bases; bases with no gene match: 6. CDR3: CASSVVPGGGETQYF. CDR3 nucleotides: TGTGCCAGCAGCGTAGTCCCGGGAGGAGGAGAGACCCAGTACTTC.

This clonotype was counted between two and nine times. The rearrangement links TRBV9 to TRBJ2-3; a weak D match, TRBD1 (5 bases). This CDR3 contains 16 residues. Looked up from germline, CDR1 is SGDLS and CDR2 is YYNGEE. V lost 0 bases and J 8 bases, leaving 19 bases between the germline ends. The CDR3 DNA reads as TGTGCCAGCAGCGTAGAGTCTAGTTGGAGTAGGGGTACGCAGTATTTT. Translation: CASSVESSWSRGTQYF.

In this sample, this clonotype turned up many times. The chain links TRBV6-5 to TRBJ1-5; D remains unclear. The CDR3 is made up of 13 amino acids. V lost 0 bases and J lost 4, with 4 bases in between. Looked up from germline, CDR1 is MNHEY and CDR2 is SVGAGI. The CDR3, as DNA: TGTGCCAGCAGTTACTCGCCGAATCAGCCCCAGCATTTT. Amino acids: CASSYSPNQPQHF.

This clonotype was detected many times. V and J are TRBV28 and TRBJ2-7; 7 bases align to TRBD1. Trimming cost V 6 bases and J 1 base; bases outside gene matches: 9. The CDR3 is made up of 15 amino acids. Germline CDR1 MDHEN, CDR2 SYDVKM. CDR3 sequence (DNA): TGTGCCAGCAGCATTGACAGGGTACGATCCTACGAGCAGTACTTC. Amino acid sequence: CASSIDRVRSYEQYF.

This clonotype was counted many times. The chain couples TRBV5-1 to TRBJ1-2; 9 bases are a match to TRBD1. Per germline, CDR1 SGHRS and CDR2 YFSETQ. The CDR3 totals 13 residues. Trimming at V came to 3 bases and at J to 6 bases, leaving 3 bases not matched to a gene. In nucleotides, the CDR3 is TGCGCCAGCAGCTCCGGACAGGGGCATGGCTACACCTTC. Its translation: CASSSGQGHGYTF.

In this sample, this clonotype turned up once. The chain links TRBV11-2 to TRBJ2-5; 10 positions agree with TRBD2. This CDR3 region has 21 residues. V gave up 5 bases and J gave up 5 bases; unmatched junction bases: 26. Germline V gene data show CDR1 as SGHAT and CDR2 as FQNNGV. CDR3 protein: CASSRRGDGRGLAGVGETQYF. CDR3 in DNA: TGTGCCAGCAGCAGAAGGGGGGACGGGAGGGGGCTAGCGGGAGTAGGGGAGACCCAGTACTTC.

The chain combines TRBV7-2 with TRBJ1-2, with D hard to call. Germline loops: CDR1 SGHTA, CDR2 FQGNSA. This CDR3 spans 16 amino acids. Trimming shortened V by 1 base and J by 0 bases, and 12 bases separated the two germline ends. In DNA, the CDR3 is TGTGCCAGCAGCTTAGTATCCCACGGCGCTAACTATGGCTACACCTTC. As protein: CASSLVSHGANYGYTF.

V and J are TRBV19 and TRBJ2-7; TRBD2 matches at 8 bases. This CDR3 is built from 12 residues. V was clipped by 9 bases and J by 4 bases; unmatched bases: 5. CDR1 LNHDA and CDR2 SQIVND come from the germline V gene (reference sequence). The CDR3 DNA is TGTGCCAGCGGGAGGGGCGAATACGAGCAGTACTTC. This encodes CASGRGEYEQYF.

The chain uses TRBV30 and TRBJ2-7; TRBD2 matches 10 bases. Germline loops: CDR1 GTSNPN, CDR2 SVGIG (reference sequence). This CDR3 region has 15 residues. V shed 3 bases, J shed 4 bases, and the junction held 9 bases outside the gene matches. CDR3 residues: CAWRSGLAGVYEQYF. CDR3 in DNA: TGTGCCTGGAGGAGTGGCCTAGCGGGAGTGTACGAGCAGTACTTC. Variable domain in full (rest from reference TRBV30 and TRBJ2-7): SQTIHQWPATLVQPVGSPLSLECTVEGTSNPNLYWYRQAAGRGLQLLFYSVGIGQISSEVPQNLSASRPQDRQFILSSKKLLLSDSGFYLCAWRSGLAGVYEQYFGPGTRLTVT.

This clonotype has only a few counts. This sequence joins TRBV7-9 and TRBJ2-1; 11 bases align to TRBD2. Germline V gene sequence: CDR1 SEHNR, CDR2 FQNEAQ (reference sequence). With V trimmed by 5 bases and J by 6 bases, 12 bases remained unmatched. This CDR3 is built from 17 residues. The CDR3 spells CASSPGLVAGGLNEQFF. The CDR3 DNA is TGTGCCAGCAGCCCCGGTTTGGTAGCGGGAGGGCTCAATGAGCAGTTCTTC. The variable domain in full, with the rest retrieved from reference TRBV7-9 and TRBJ2-1, is DTGVSQNPRHKITKRGQNVTFRCDPISEHNRLYWYRQTLGQGPEFLTYFQNEAQLEKSRLLSDRFSAERPKGSFSTLEIQRTEQGDSAMYLCASSPGLVAGGLNEQFFGPGTRLTVL.

This clonotype was recorded many times. J is TRBJ2-7 and V is TRBV2; 9 positions agree with TRBD2. V was pared by 5 bases and J by 1 base, with 9 bases of the junction left unmatched. Per the germline V gene, CDR1 is SNHLY and CDR2 is FYNNEI. This CDR3 spans 16 amino acids. The CDR3: CASSFYSGSKSYEQYF. The DNA of the CDR3 is TGTGCCAGCAGTTTTTATAGCGGGAGTAAATCCTACGAGCAGTACTTC.

CDR3 coding DNA: TGCAGTGCCGAACCTCAACCCTACAGGGCTTTGGGGGGCTACACCTTC. Its protein is CSAEPQPYRALGGYTF. V and J are TRBV20-1 and TRBJ1-2, with D possibly being TRBD1 (6 bases). CDR1 DFQATT and CDR2 SNEGSKA come from the germline V gene (reference sequence). The CDR3 is 16 residues long. Trimming took 6 bases from V and 8 from J, leaving 28 bases between them.

This clonotype was observed a handful of times. DNA of the CDR3: TGTGCCAGCAGTGCCTGGACTAGCGGGAGGGCCTACAATGAGCAGTTCTTC. It yields the protein CASSAWTSGRAYNEQFF. The chain combines TRBV6-1 with TRBJ2-1; 15 bases map to TRBD2. V dropped 4 bases and J dropped 2; count of bases not matched to a gene: 3. Germline CDR1 MNHNS, CDR2 SASEGT. This CDR3 comprises 17 residues.

This clonotype turned up a few times. This sequence joins TRBV6-6 and TRBJ2-5, with 10 bases fitting TRBD2. The CDR3 covers 17 residues. After removal of 2 bases from V and 5 bases from J, the junction contained 11 bases not matched to a gene. Per germline, CDR1 MNHNY and CDR2 SVGAGI (reference sequence). The CDR3 is CASSYGRLAGVSETQYF. DNA of the CDR3: TGTGCCAGCAGTTACGGGAGGCTAGCGGGAGTTAGTGAGACCCAGTACTTC.

This clonotype was detected ten times or more. As DNA, the CDR3 is TGTGCCAGCAGCCAGGTGACAGGCGCCTCTGGAAACACCATATATTTT. It yields the protein CASSQVTGASGNTIYF. The chain carries TRBV3-1 and TRBJ1-3; weak D call: TRBD1 (6 bases). Trimming removed 3 bases from V and 0 bases from J, with 12 bases in between. Per germline, CDR1 LGHDT and CDR2 YNNKEL (reference sequence). The CDR3 spans 16 residues.

The chain combines TRBV11-2 with TRBJ1-2; 8 nucleotides align to TRBD1. Germline CDR1 and CDR2: SGHAT and FQNNGV. Trimming took 5 bases from V and 4 from J; bases not matched to a gene: 6. The CDR3 spans 14 residues. CDR3: CASSPGTGVYGYTF. CDR3 nucleotide sequence: TGTGCCAGCAGCCCTGGGACAGGTGTCTATGGCTACACCTTC.

Details on this clonotype: The junction departs from germline at one end; a sequencing error may be responsible. The chain carries TRBV24-1 and TRBJ2-1; 10 bases are shared with TRBD2. Germline V gene data show CDR1 as KGHDR and CDR2 as SFDVKD. CDR3 length: 15 amino acids. The DNA for the CDR3 is TGTGCCACCAGTAATTTCGTAGCGGGAGGATATGAGCAGTTCTTC. The encoded protein is CATSNFVAGGYEQFF.

In its sample, this clonotype was seen a few times. The rearrangement joins TRBV6-2 or TRBV6-3 to TRBJ2-1; 9 nucleotides line up with TRBD2. The CDR3 length is 17 residues. V shed 7 bases, J shed 0 bases, and the junction held 10 bases outside the gene matches. Germline CDR1 MNHEY, CDR2 SVGEGT. The CDR3 region is CASTSASGTDSYNEQFF. The CDR3 nucleotides are TGTGCCAGCACTTCGGCTAGCGGGACTGACTCCTACAATGAGCAGTTCTTC.

Only a few counts were recorded for this clonotype. This chain connects TRBV27 to TRBJ1-6; no clear D. The V and J ends lost 0 bases and 7 bases respectively, with 10 bases between them. Germline loops: CDR1 MNHEY, CDR2 SMNVEV (reference sequence). This CDR3 spans 15 amino acids. In DNA, the CDR3 is TGTGCCAGCAGTTTATCGGGTGGGGTCAATTCACCCCTCCACTTT. It specifies CASSLSGGVNSPLHF.

Ten or more counts support this clonotype. The chain has TRBV7-3 and TRBJ2-1; D is perhaps TRBD1 or TRBD2 (5 bases each). Germline CDR1 reads SGHTA; CDR2 reads FQGTGA. The CDR3 has 15 residues. Trimming pared 2 bases from V and 6 bases from J, leaving 14 bases between. The CDR3 coding sequence is TGTGCCAGCAGCTTAGGGGGAGATAAAGGCAATGAGCAGTTCTTC. Translating gives CASSLGGDKGNEQFF.

At least ten counts were recorded for this clonotype. The chain carries TRBV20-1 and TRBJ2-5; D remains ambiguous. Trimming stripped 0 bases from V and 2 bases from J, with 16 bases between. Looked up from germline, CDR1 is DFQATT and CDR2 is SNEGSKA (reference sequence). The CDR3 consists of 16 residues. Here the CDR3 reads CSARDWRFRPQETQYF. The CDR3 bases are TGCAGTGCTAGAGATTGGCGGTTTCGGCCACAAGAGACCCAGTACTTC.

On this clonotype itself: With a much larger clone just one base away, this may be a read error. The chain joins TRBV2 to TRBJ2-7, with D perhaps being TRBD1 or TRBD2 (6 bases each). Trimming cost V 11 bases and J 6 bases, with 23 bases left between them. This CDR3 spans 14 amino acids. The germline V gene encodes CDR1 SNHLY and CDR2 FYNNEI. The CDR3 spells CAGILGGRLREQYF. CDR3 DNA sequence: TGTGCCGGCATCTTGGGGGGCAGGTTACGCGAGCAGTACTTC.

This clonotype came up many times. The chain carries TRBV7-2 and TRBJ2-5, with 9 bases fitting TRBD2. Germline assignment: CDR1 SGHTA and CDR2 FQGNSA. The CDR3 spans 17 residues. V was clipped by 2 bases and J by 1 base; unmatched bases: 8. The CDR3 region is CASSLILAGTIQETQYF. The CDR3 DNA is TGTGCCAGCAGCTTAATACTAGCGGGTACCATCCAAGAGACCCAGTACTTC.

The sample holds many counts of this clonotype. The rearrangement links TRBV11-2 to TRBJ1-1; D is unresolved. V lost 2 bases, J lost 2 bases, and 9 bases lay in between. Germline V gene lookup returns CDR1 SGHAT and CDR2 FQNNGV. This CDR3 is built from 14 residues. CDR3 coding DNA: TGTGCCAGCAGCTTACGGTCTTTAAACACTGAAGCTTTCTTT. Translation: CASSLRSLNTEAFF. Full variable domain (outside the CDR3, taken from reference TRBV11-2 and TRBJ1-1): EAGVAQSPRYKIIEKRQSVAFWCNPISGHATLYWYQQILGQGPKLLIQFQNNGVVDDSQLPKDRFSAERLKGVDSTLKIQPAKLEDSAVYLCASSLRSLNTEAFFGQGTRLTVV.

The chain has TRBV19 and TRBJ1-5; a weak D match, TRBD1 (5 bases). CDR3 length: 14 amino acids. Germline loops: CDR1 LNHDA, CDR2 SQIVND (reference sequence). The germline V and J ends were trimmed by 3 bases and 4 bases, with 10 bases remaining between them. The CDR3 nucleotides read TGTGCCAGTAGTATGGGCAGGGTAAATCAGCCCCAGCATTTT. Translation gives CASSMGRVNQPQHF.

This clonotype was detected many times. The V gene is TRBV9, the J gene TRBJ2-1, with 7 bases fitting TRBD1. CDR1 and CDR2 from the germline V gene are SGDLS and YYNGEE. The CDR3 spans 16 residues. V gave up 4 bases and J gave up 8 bases; unmatched junction bases: 15. The CDR3 bases are TGTGCCAGCAGCCCCACGGGACAGTTGTTTTCTGATGAGCAGTTCTTC. As protein: CASSPTGQLFSDEQFF.